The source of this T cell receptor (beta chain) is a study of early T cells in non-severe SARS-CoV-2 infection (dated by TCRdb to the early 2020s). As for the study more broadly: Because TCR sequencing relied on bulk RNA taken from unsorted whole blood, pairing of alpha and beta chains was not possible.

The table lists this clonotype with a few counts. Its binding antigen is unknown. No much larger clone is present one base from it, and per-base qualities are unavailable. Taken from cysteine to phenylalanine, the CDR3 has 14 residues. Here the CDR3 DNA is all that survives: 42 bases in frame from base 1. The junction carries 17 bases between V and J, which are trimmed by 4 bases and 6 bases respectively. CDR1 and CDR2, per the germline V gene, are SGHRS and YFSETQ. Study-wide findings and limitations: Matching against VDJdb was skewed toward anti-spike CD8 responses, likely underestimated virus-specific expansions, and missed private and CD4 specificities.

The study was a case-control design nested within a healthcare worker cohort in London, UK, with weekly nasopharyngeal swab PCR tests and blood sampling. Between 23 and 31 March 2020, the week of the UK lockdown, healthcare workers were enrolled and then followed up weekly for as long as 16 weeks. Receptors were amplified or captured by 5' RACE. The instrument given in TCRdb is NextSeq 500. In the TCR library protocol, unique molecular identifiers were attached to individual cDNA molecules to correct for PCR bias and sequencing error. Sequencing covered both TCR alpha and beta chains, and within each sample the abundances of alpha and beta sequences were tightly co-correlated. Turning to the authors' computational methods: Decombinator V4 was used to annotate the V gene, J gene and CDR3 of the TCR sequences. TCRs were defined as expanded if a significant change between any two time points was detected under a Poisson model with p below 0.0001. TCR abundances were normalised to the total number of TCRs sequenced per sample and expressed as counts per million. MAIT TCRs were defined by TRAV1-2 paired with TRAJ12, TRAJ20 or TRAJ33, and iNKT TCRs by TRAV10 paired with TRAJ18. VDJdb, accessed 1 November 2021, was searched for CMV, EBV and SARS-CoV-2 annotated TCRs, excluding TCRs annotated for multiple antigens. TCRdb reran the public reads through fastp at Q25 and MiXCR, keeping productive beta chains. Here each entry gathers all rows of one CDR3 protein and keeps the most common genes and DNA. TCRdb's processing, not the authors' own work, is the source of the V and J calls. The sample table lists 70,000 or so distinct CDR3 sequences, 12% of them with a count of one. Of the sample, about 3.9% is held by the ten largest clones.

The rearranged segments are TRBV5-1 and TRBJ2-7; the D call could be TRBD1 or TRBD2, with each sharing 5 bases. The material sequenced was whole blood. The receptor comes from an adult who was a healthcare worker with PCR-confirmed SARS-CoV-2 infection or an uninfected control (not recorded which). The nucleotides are TGCGCCAGCAGCCCCGAGGGGATAGCCGGCGAGCAGTACTTC. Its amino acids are CASSPEGIAGEQYF.